The 30 T cell receptor beta chains below were found in one sample sequenced in a study of shared clonotypes between healthy human individuals (dated by TCRdb to about 2020). CD8 naive samples consisted of CD45RO-negative cells that were positively selected for CCR7, yielding a CD45RA+CCR7+ population without TemRA cells. Preparation of the library involved the immunoSEQ multiplex PCR assay. This immuneACCESS table, as held by TCRdb, lists in-frame sequences with V and J called but not all clones. Of the missing ones, under half trace to an unresolved V gene in checked studies; the others have no known cause. The sample yields 2 million to 2.5 million clones; over 85% were counted once. 1.1% of the sample comes from the top ten. Sequenced input: naive CD8+ T cells sorted from blood. The sample's cell subset or site label is to be understood as: CD45RA+CCR7+. These receptors originate from a man aged 18 to 29 in good health.

The chain couples TRBV27 to TRBJ2-3; TRBD2 aligns across 8 bases. The CDR3 covers 15 residues. V trimming: 7 bases; J trimming: 5 bases; junction bases outside the gene matches: 11. The germline gives CDR1 MNHEY, CDR2 SMNVEV (reference sequence). CDR3 bases: TGTGCCAGCACCCCCCTGCCGGGGGGGATAGATACGCAGTATTTT. This encodes CASTPLPGGIDTQYF.

The CDR3 reads CASSFSFGGVMMNTEAFF. CDR3 bases: TGTGCCAGCAGCTTCTCCTTTGGGGGGGTGATGATGAACACTGAAGCTTTCTTT. This chain uses TRBV11-2 with TRBJ1-1; weak D call: TRBD1 (5 bases). Trimming took off 3 bases at V and 0 bases at J, with 20 bases between the two ends. Germline loops: CDR1 SGHAT, CDR2 FQNNGV. The CDR3 is made up of 18 amino acids.

The J gene is TRBJ1-1, the V gene TRBV4-1; perhaps TRBD1 as D (5 bases). Trimming left V 0 bases short and J 8 bases short, with 13 bases between. The CDR3 totals 14 residues. The germline gives CDR1 MGHRA, CDR2 YSYEKL. The CDR3 nucleotides are TGCGCCAGCAGCCAAGATCCAGGGTATAAGGAAGCTTTCTTT. It encodes CASSQDPGYKEAFF.

The rearrangement joins TRBV4-1 to TRBJ2-7; a weak D match, TRBD2 (6 bases). CDR1 is MGHRA, CDR2 YSYEKL, per germline. This CDR3 comprises 17 residues. Between the trimmed V and J ends, which lost 0 bases and 2 bases, there was a span of 17 bases. Here the CDR3 reads CASSQDPTGLGPYEQYF. In nucleotides, the CDR3 is TGCGCCAGCAGCCAAGATCCCACGGGACTCGGGCCCTACGAGCAGTACTTC.

The chain is built from TRBV9 and TRBJ2-5, with a weak D call TRBD1 (6 bases). Deletions cut 4 bases from V and 5 bases from J, with 15 bases between. The germline V gene encodes CDR1 SGDLS and CDR2 YYNGEE. The CDR3 sequence is 14 residues long. This CDR3 is CASSQQGSGETQYF. The CDR3 DNA reads TGTGCCAGCAGCCAACAGGGATCTGGGGAGACCCAGTACTTC.

This chain joins TRBV19 and TRBJ1-2; the D is unclear. The CDR3 runs to 12 residues. Germline-derived CDR1 and CDR2 are LNHDA and SQIVND (reference sequence). Trimming pared 5 bases from V and 2 bases from J, leaving 6 bases between. The CDR3: CASSYGNYGYTF. The CDR3 bases are TGTGCCAGTAGTTACGGGAACTATGGCTACACCTTC.

The chain recombines TRBV14 with TRBJ2-7; D possibly corresponds to TRBD1 (5 bases). The CDR3 length is 13 residues. The germline CDR1 and CDR2 sequences are SGHDN and FVKESK. Trimming stripped 4 bases from V and 1 base from J, with 8 bases between. The CDR3 here is CASSLTDSYEQYF. The CDR3 bases are TGTGCCAGCAGCCTGACAGATTCCTACGAGCAGTACTTC.

J is TRBJ2-7 and V is TRBV2; D is ambiguous. CDR3 length: 11 amino acids. Trimming took off 8 bases at V and 4 bases at J, with 9 bases between the two ends. Germline-derived CDR1 and CDR2 are SNHLY and FYNNEI. The CDR3 DNA sequence: TGTGCCAGCCATGACTCTTACGAGCAGTACTTC. Protein sequence: CASHDSYEQYF.

The chain joins TRBV9 to TRBJ1-6, with D hard to call. V was trimmed by 4 bases and J by 7 bases, leaving 15 bases between them. This CDR3 spans 15 amino acids. Germline V gene lookup returns CDR1 SGDLS and CDR2 YYNGEE. The CDR3 loop is CASSTADGLNSPLHF. In DNA, the CDR3 is TGTGCCAGCAGCACCGCGGACGGGTTGAATTCACCCCTCCACTTT. The full variable domain, in which reference TRBV9 and TRBJ1-6 provide the parts outside the CDR3, is DSGVTQTPKHLITATGQRVTLRCSPRSGDLSVYWYQQSLDQGLQFLIQYYNGEERAKGNILERFSAQQFPDLHSELNLSSLELGDSALYFCASSTADGLNSPLHFGNGTRLTVT.

The chain employs TRBV28 and TRBJ2-3; perhaps TRBD2 as D (6 bases). The CDR3 contains 21 residues. Looked up from germline, CDR1 is MDHEN and CDR2 is SYDVKM. Trimming took 4 bases from V and 4 from J, leaving 33 bases between them. The CDR3 region is CASSYPKPTSSVQFYPDTQYF. In DNA form, the CDR3 reads TGTGCCAGCAGTTACCCCAAACCGACTAGTTCGGTACAATTTTATCCAGATACGCAGTATTTT.

This sequence joins TRBV10-3 and TRBJ1-1; 9 nucleotides match TRBD1. The germline V gene encodes CDR1 ENHRY and CDR2 SYGVKD. This CDR3 spans 17 amino acids. Trimming removed 0 bases from V and 4 bases from J; junction bases left unmatched: 9. Here the CDR3 reads CAISESGWGQGGTEAFF. Written as DNA, the CDR3 is TGTGCCATCAGTGAGTCGGGTTGGGGACAGGGAGGCACTGAAGCTTTCTTT.

The chain recombines TRBV27 with TRBJ2-1, with 12 bases lining up with TRBD2. The CDR3 has 13 amino acids. Looked up from germline, CDR1 is MNHEY and CDR2 is SMNVEV (reference sequence). V dropped 7 bases and J dropped 9; count of bases not matched to a gene: 4. In DNA form, the CDR3 reads TGTGCCAGCACCCAACTAGCGGGGGGTGAGCAGTTCTTC. Its translation: CASTQLAGGEQFF.

V and J are TRBV6-4 and TRBJ2-4; 11 bases are shared with TRBD2. Germline loops: CDR1 MRHNA, CDR2 SNTAGT. The trim removed 11 bases at V and 0 bases at J, leaving 15 bases unmatched. The length of the CDR3 is 18 residues. CDR3 DNA: TGTGCCGATACTGGGCTAGCGGGGGGCTTCCTAGCCAAAAACATTCAGTACTTC. Protein: CADTGLAGGFLAKNIQYF.

The chain has TRBV28 and TRBJ2-5, with D perhaps matching TRBD1 or TRBD2 (6 bases each). The ends were cut back, 1 base at V and 0 bases at J, with 12 bases in the middle. From germline, CDR1 is MDHEN and CDR2 SYDVKM. CDR3 size: 16 residues. CDR3 DNA sequence: TGTGCCAGCAGTTTATTGGGGGGCCTGTACCAAGAGACCCAGTACTTC. Its protein product is CASSLLGGLYQETQYF. The full variable domain, with the rest looked up from reference TRBV28 and TRBJ2-5, is DVKVTQSSRYLVKRTGEKVFLECVQDMDHENMFWYRQDPGLGLRLIYFSYDVKMKEKGDIPEGYSVSREKKERFSLILESASTNQTSMYLCASSLLGGLYQETQYFGPGTRLLVL.

Turning to this clone: Other nucleotide sequences from this sample produce the same CDR3. The chain employs TRBV7-2 and TRBJ2-7, with TRBD2 matching 7 bases. The CDR3 runs 15 residues. The V and J ends lost 5 bases and 1 base, in that order; junction bases with no gene match: 8. Germline assignment: CDR1 SGHTA and CDR2 FQGNSA. The CDR3 spells CASSLEPSGSYEQYF. CDR3 DNA: TGTGCCAGCAGCCTAGAGCCTAGCGGTTCCTACGAGCAGTACTTC.

CDR3 protein: CASSLGTGGFYEQYF. In DNA form, the CDR3 reads TGTGCCAGCAGCTTAGGGACAGGGGGGTTCTACGAGCAGTACTTC. This chain joins TRBV13 and TRBJ2-7; 9 bases align to TRBD1. This CDR3 is built from 15 residues. J was trimmed by 3 bases and V by 0 bases; bases with no gene match: 3. CDR1 is PRHDT and CDR2 is FYEKMQ in the germline V gene (reference sequence).

This sequence joins TRBV29-1 and TRBJ2-7, with a possible D match to TRBD2 (5 bases). The CDR3 has 13 residues. The V end was cut by 7 bases, the J end by 2 bases, with 15 bases between. CDR1 is SQVTM, CDR2 ANQGSEA, per germline. The CDR3 protein is CSAGESGPYEQYF. The CDR3 nucleotides are TGCAGCGCCGGGGAGAGTGGCCCCTACGAGCAGTACTTC.

A remark on this clone: Distinct nucleotide sequences in the sample also encode this CDR3. The rearrangement uses TRBV7-6 and TRBJ2-7; D unresolved. CDR1 and CDR2 from the germline V gene are SGHVS and FNYEAQ. Trimming cost V 1 base and J 2 bases, with 6 bases left between them. The CDR3 has 13 amino acids. The CDR3 DNA reads TGTGCCAGCAGCTTAGGCGGCACCTACGAGCAGTACTTC. Its protein is CASSLGGTYEQYF.

The chain couples TRBV6-5 to TRBJ2-7; the match to TRBD1 covers 10 bases. The CDR3 has 16 amino acids. The germline V gene has CDR1 MNHEY and CDR2 SVGAGI. V lost 0 bases, J lost 7 bases, and 9 bases stayed unmatched. DNA of the CDR3: TGTGCCAGCAGTTACTCCCCGGGACAGGGGTTAGGTGAGCAGTACTTC. This sequence encodes CASSYSPGQGLGEQYF.

This clone appeared a single time. CDR3 nucleotides: TGTGCCATCAGTGAGGGGGGGACTAGCCAGAACACCGGGGAGCTGTTTTTT. Protein sequence: CAISEGGTSQNTGELFF. J is TRBJ2-2 and V is TRBV10-3; 9 positions agree with TRBD2. CDR3 length: 17 amino acids. From germline, CDR1 is ENHRY and CDR2 SYGVKD. The ends lost 2 bases at V and 1 base at J; junction bases unmatched: 5.

This chain connects TRBV18 to TRBJ2-1; the D gene is possibly TRBD2 (6 bases). The V end lost 5 bases, the J end lost 1 base, and 9 bases lay between the germline ends. Germline CDR1 reads KGHSH; CDR2 reads LQKENI. This CDR3 contains 14 residues. Written as DNA, the CDR3 is TGTGCCAGCTCATACGGGACTTCCTACAATGAGCAGTTCTTC. The encoded protein is CASSYGTSYNEQFF.

This chain connects TRBV10-3 to TRBJ2-1; no reliable D call. V was trimmed by 2 bases and J by 0 bases, leaving 11 bases between them. The CDR3 consists of 16 residues. Germline V gene data show CDR1 as ENHRY and CDR2 as SYGVKD. The CDR3 sequence is CAISEGDGGSYNEQFF. As DNA, the CDR3 is TGTGCCATCAGTGAGGGAGATGGCGGCTCCTACAATGAGCAGTTCTTC.

The chain carries TRBV5-6 and TRBJ1-1, with D possibly matching TRBD1 (6 bases). The V gene's germline CDR1 is SGHDT and CDR2 YYEEEE. V shed 2 bases and J shed 0 bases, with 14 bases lying between them. This CDR3 has 16 amino acids. The chain's CDR3 is CASSFQGSALNTEAFF. In DNA, the CDR3 is TGTGCCAGCAGCTTTCAGGGGAGCGCCCTGAACACTGAAGCTTTCTTT.

Only one count was recorded for this clone. The chain joins TRBV7-6 to TRBJ2-7, with 7 bases aligning to TRBD2. The V gene end was trimmed by 5 bases and the J gene end by 1 base; junction bases not matched to a gene: 8. The CDR3 sequence is 15 residues long. CDR1 and CDR2 from the germline V gene are SGHVS and FNYEAQ. The CDR3 bases are TGTGCCAGCAGCCCTATGGGGGGGGGATCCTACGAGCAGTACTTC. Translating gives CASSPMGGGSYEQYF.

The chain is built from TRBV7-6 and TRBJ2-6; 7 nucleotides align to TRBD1. The CDR3 contains 17 residues. Trimming removed 6 bases from V and 0 bases from J; junction bases left unmatched: 8. Germline assignment: CDR1 SGHVS and CDR2 FNYEAQ. CDR3 loop: CASSLDRAGSGANVLTF. DNA of the CDR3: TGTGCCAGCAGTCTAGACAGGGCGGGCTCTGGGGCCAACGTCCTGACTTTC.

V usage is TRBV29-1 and J usage is TRBJ2-2; D perhaps matches TRBD1 (6 bases). The CDR3 length is 15 residues. The germline CDR1 and CDR2 sequences are SQVTM and ANQGSEA. Trimming removed 2 bases from V and 6 bases from J, with 16 bases in between. The CDR3 bases are TGCAGCGTTGAATCCCCCACAGGGTTCCCCGGGGAGCTGTTTTTT. Amino acid sequence: CSVESPTGFPGELFF.

The V call is TRBV6-5, the J call TRBJ1-1; D remains unclear. Germline V gives CDR1 MNHEY, CDR2 SVGAGI. V gave up 6 bases and J gave up 9 bases, with 20 bases separating them. The CDR3 has 14 residues. DNA of the CDR3: TGTGCCAGCAGCCTTTCATCCCCCAATTCCCAAGCTTTCTTT. Amino acids: CASSLSSPNSQAFF.

With regard to this clone: Different DNA sequences within this sample yield the same CDR3. The chain combines TRBV6-1 with TRBJ1-5; D remains ambiguous. CDR3 length equals 15 residues. V shed 5 bases and J shed 0 bases, with 11 bases lying between them. The germline V gene has CDR1 MNHNS and CDR2 SASEGT. The CDR3 protein is CASSLDGYSNQPQHF. In DNA form, the CDR3 reads TGTGCCAGCAGTTTGGACGGGTATAGCAATCAGCCCCAGCATTTT.

In regard to this clone: The identical CDR3 is also encoded by other nucleotide sequences in the sample. The chain links TRBV11-2 to TRBJ2-7; TRBD2 aligns across 9 bases. The CDR3 length is 15 residues. The V gene's germline CDR1 is SGHAT and CDR2 FQNNGV. Germline trimming cut 1 base from V and 2 bases from J; bases unmatched to any gene: 3. The CDR3 DNA follows: TGTGCCAGCAGCTTAGGGCGGGAGGGAACCTACGAGCAGTACTTC. Translating it yields CASSLGREGTYEQYF.

The chain joins TRBV6-5 to TRBJ2-1; TRBD1 matches at 7 bases. The length of the CDR3 is 13 residues. The V and J ends lost 10 bases and 4 bases, in that order; junction bases with no gene match: 7. Germline V gene sequence: CDR1 MNHEY, CDR2 SVGAGI. This CDR3 is CATAIQGYNEQFF. As DNA, the CDR3 is TGTGCCACCGCCATACAGGGGTACAATGAGCAGTTCTTC.